This T cell receptor beta chain was sequenced for a study of shared clonotypes between healthy human individuals. Repertoires were generated with immunoSEQ multiplex PCR, while TCRdb's copy carries only in-frame clones and drops some. The sample records more than 2,000,000 clones, over 85% being singletons. The germline V gene encodes CDR1 ENHRY and CDR2 SYGVKD. The CDR3 spans 15 residues. J gave up 6 bases and V 3 bases, and 9 bases lay outside the gene matches. Partitioning of CD4+ cells yielded a CD45RA+ naive subset and a CD45RA-negative memory subset. The rearrangement uses TRBV10-3 and TRBJ2-7; 9 bases are shared with TRBD1. The receptor comes from a man between 18 and 29 years old in good health. Some clones in this sample may be carry-over from other donors' samples. Sequenced: naive CD4+ T cells from PBMCs. This sample's subset: CD45RA+ positively selected. CDR3: CAISDSDRGSLEQYF. Here the CDR3 DNA reads TGTGCCATCAGTGATTCGGACAGGGGAAGTCTCGAGCAGTACTTC.